This T cell receptor beta chain was obtained from a study of blood T cell repertoires in COVID-19. At the level of the study: Sites across the United States, Italy and Spain contributed samples from acute and convalescent COVID-19.

How the authors handled the data: Reference gene primer amplification in the assay estimated nucleated cell counts. Using immunoSEQ multiplex PCR, the repertoire was profiled, and TCRdb retains in-frame clones only, with some absent. The V and J calls and clone size come from that table; D and trimming were worked out from the DNA. In the table there are tens of thousands of clones, just over 90% of which are singletons. Patients from Seattle were sampled longitudinally, starting during active infection. The TCR originated in a man aged 45-65 years with COVID-19, enrolled during active disease. Sequencing was carried out using peripheral blood.

CDR3 loop: CASSLRDSSYEQYF. The CDR3 nucleotides are TGCGCCAGCAGCTTGCGGGACAGCTCCTACGAGCAGTACTTC. V gene TRBV5-1 combines with J gene TRBJ2-7; 7 nucleotides line up with TRBD1. The germline CDR1 and CDR2 sequences are SGHRS and YFSETQ. The CDR3 runs to 14 residues. The V gene end was trimmed by 1 base and the J gene end by 0 bases; junction bases not matched to a gene: 1.